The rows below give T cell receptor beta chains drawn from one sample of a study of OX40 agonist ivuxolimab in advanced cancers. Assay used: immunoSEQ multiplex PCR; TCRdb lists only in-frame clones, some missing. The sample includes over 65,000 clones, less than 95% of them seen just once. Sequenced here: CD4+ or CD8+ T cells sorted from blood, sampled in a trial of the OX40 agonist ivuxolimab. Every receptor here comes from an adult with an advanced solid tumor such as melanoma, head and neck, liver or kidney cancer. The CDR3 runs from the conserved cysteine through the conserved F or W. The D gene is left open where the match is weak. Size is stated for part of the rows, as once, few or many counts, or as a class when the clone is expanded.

TGTGCCAGCAACCTGGGGGGGGGCACTGAAGCTTTCTTT,CASNLGGGTEAFF,.,TRBJ1-1,TRBV9,.
TGTGCCAGCAGCTTGGGGTTGGGAGGGAACTATGGCTACACCTTC,CASSLGLGGNYGYTF,.,TRBJ1-2,TRBV13,.
TGCGCCAGCAGTCTCTACGTAATGGGCGGGGTGAACACTGAAGCTTTCTTT,CASSLYVMGGVNTEAFF,.,TRBJ1-1,TRBV4-1,.
TGTGCCAGCAGCGGTGCCGTGAGACAGCCTAATGAAAAACTGTTTTTT,CASSGAVRQPNEKLFF,.,TRBJ1-4,TRBV9,.
TGTGCCAGCAGCTTAGTTGGGGGGCGCGGACAAGAGACCCAGTACTTC,CASSLVGGRGQETQYF,.,TRBJ2-5,TRBV7-9,.
TGTGCCAGCAGCTTCGGGGGGGGCGAAGCTTTCTTT,CASSFGGGEAFF,.,TRBJ1-1,TRBV7-9,.
TGTGCCAGCAGTTACGGTAGCGGGGTAACCTACGAGCAGTACTTC,CASSYGSGVTYEQYF,.,TRBJ2-7,TRBV6-5,TRBD2
TGTGCCAGCAGGGCCTGGGAGGCCGAGGGCGTCACTGAAGCTTTCTTT,CASRAWEAEGVTEAFF,.,TRBJ1-1,TRBV9,.
TGTGCCAGCAGCGGAGACAGCACCTACGAGCAGTACTTC,CASSGDSTYEQYF,.,TRBJ2-7,TRBV9,.
TGTGCCAGCGCACCCGGGACAGGGTTTGCCTACGAGCAGTACTTC,CASAPGTGFAYEQYF,.,TRBJ2-7,TRBV27,TRBD1
TGTGCCAGTAGTGCCCCGATGGGCACTGAAGCTTTCTTT,CASSAPMGTEAFF,.,TRBJ1-1,TRBV19,.
TGTGCCAGCAGTTACTATACCGACAGGGGCTACGAGCAGTACTTC,CASSYYTDRGYEQYF,.,TRBJ2-7,TRBV6-5,TRBD1
TGTGCCAGCAGCTTCGGACAGAAAGAGACCCAGTACTTC,CASSFGQKETQYF,.,TRBJ2-5,TRBV7-9,.
TGTGCCAGCAGTGAGGCAGGGATAGTCACAGATACGCAGTATTTT,CASSEAGIVTDTQYF,.,TRBJ2-3,TRBV6-1,.
TGTGCCAGCAGCGTATCAAGGATCGGGAAGTCTGGGGCCAACGTCCTGACTTTC,CASSVSRIGKSGANVLTF,.,TRBJ2-6,TRBV9,.
TGTGCCAGCAGCTTAGGTAGGGGGGACATGCATACGCAGTATTTT,CASSLGRGDMHTQYF,once,TRBJ2-3,TRBV7-2,.
TGTGCCAGCACCATCCTAAGGCCCCAGGGGGGGACAGATACGCAGTATTTT,CASTILRPQGGTDTQYF,.,TRBJ2-3,TRBV27,.
TGTGCCAGCAGTCCCGGGCCGAACGAGCAGTACTTC,CASSPGPNEQYF,.,TRBJ2-7,TRBV4-2,.
TGCGCCAGCAGCTTGGCCGGGGGGCCAACTGAAGCTTTCTTT,CASSLAGGPTEAFF,.,TRBJ1-1,TRBV5-1,.
TGCGCCAGCAGCCAATCCGGGACAGGAGACTATGGCTACACCTTC,CASSQSGTGDYGYTF,.,TRBJ1-2,TRBV4-1,TRBD1
TGCGCCAGCAGCCAAGGCGCAGCTATGAACACTGAAGCTTTCTTT,CASSQGAAMNTEAFF,.,TRBJ1-1,TRBV4-1,.
TGTGCCAGCAGCTCCTCGGGGGCGGGGCCTGACGAGCAGTACTTC,CASSSSGAGPDEQYF,.,TRBJ2-7,TRBV7-2,.
TGTGCCAGTAGTATAGGTCCGGGTAGGGAGCAGTACTTC,CASSIGPGREQYF,.,TRBJ2-7,TRBV19,.
TGTGCCATCAGGCCGGGGGGGGGTAAAGATACGCAGTATTTT,CAIRPGGGKDTQYF,once,TRBJ2-3,TRBV10-3,TRBD2
TGCACCAGCAGCCAAGATAGGCTGGGGTACGAGCAGTACTTC,CTSSQDRLGYEQYF,.,TRBJ2-7,TRBV1,.
TGTGCCAGCAGTCGTAGCGGGGGCTCAGGCTATGAGCAGTTCTTC,CASSRSGGSGYEQFF,.,TRBJ2-1,TRBV13,TRBD2
TGCAGCGTCGGTAGGACAGGGCAATTGCGCGAGCAGTACTTC,CSVGRTGQLREQYF,.,TRBJ2-7,TRBV29-1,TRBD1
TGTGCCACCAGCAGAGATCGGAGGCCAGCCTATAATTCACCCCTCCACTTT,CATSRDRRPAYNSPLHF,.,TRBJ1-6,TRBV15,.
TGTGCCAGCAGTTTGGACCCACCGTTCTTC,CASSLDPPFF,.,TRBJ2-1,TRBV27,.
TGTGCCTGGAGCCAGGGGCTAGGCTACGAGCAGTACTTC,CAWSQGLGYEQYF,.,TRBJ2-7,TRBV30,.
TGTGCGAGCAAGGGGGCAACTAATGAAAAACTGTTTTTT,CASKGATNEKLFF,once,TRBJ1-4,TRBV7-2,.
TGTGCCGGCCAACAGGGGGACGAGCAGTACTTC,CAGQQGDEQYF,once,TRBJ2-7,TRBV7-8,TRBD1
TGTGCCAGCAGCCCCGGGGGTTACACCATATATTTT,CASSPGGYTIYF,.,TRBJ1-3,TRBV9,.
TGCAGCGCAACAGGGGGCTACTACGAGCAGTACTTC,CSATGGYYEQYF,.,TRBJ2-7,TRBV29-1,TRBD1
TGTGCCAGCAGTTACATGACAGACACTGAAGCTTTCTTT,CASSYMTDTEAFF,.,TRBJ1-1,TRBV28,.
TGTGCCAGCAGTTTATCCCCGGGACAGGGGGCTAACGAGCAGTACTTC,CASSLSPGQGANEQYF,.,TRBJ2-7,TRBV28,TRBD1
TGTGCCAGCAGTTTAGGCCCCTCTGGAAATGAGCAGTTCTTC,CASSLGPSGNEQFF,.,TRBJ2-1,TRBV27,.
TGTGCCACCAGCAGAGATTTTACGGAGCAGTACTTC,CATSRDFTEQYF,.,TRBJ2-7,TRBV15,.
TGTGCCAGCAGCTTGGGTCATGGCTACACCTTC,CASSLGHGYTF,.,TRBJ1-2,TRBV11-2,.
TGTGCCAGCAGTTTCTTCACGGGGCCCGGGGAGCTGTTTTTT,CASSFFTGPGELFF,.,TRBJ2-2,TRBV27,.
TGTGCCAGCAGCTCCTCCGGGACCTCCCCCGGGCGCGAGCAGTACTTC,CASSSSGTSPGREQYF,.,TRBJ2-7,TRBV9,.
TGTGCCAGCAGTTACTCTTCAGCGGGGGTGGAGCAGTACTTC,CASSYSSAGVEQYF,.,TRBJ2-7,TRBV6-6,TRBD2
TGTGCCAGCAGTGACTCTGCGGGGGCTACAGATACGCAGTATTTT,CASSDSAGATDTQYF,.,TRBJ2-3,TRBV6-4,.
TGTGCCAGCACCCGATCCCCCAATCAGCCCCAGCATTTT,CASTRSPNQPQHF,.,TRBJ1-5,TRBV6-5,.
TGTGCCAGCAGCCGGACTGTACAAGAGACCCAGTACTTC,CASSRTVQETQYF,.,TRBJ2-5,TRBV7-9,.
TGCGCCAGCAGCCCTTCGGGGGCCGAACAGCCCCAGCATTTT,CASSPSGAEQPQHF,once,TRBJ1-5,TRBV5-1,.